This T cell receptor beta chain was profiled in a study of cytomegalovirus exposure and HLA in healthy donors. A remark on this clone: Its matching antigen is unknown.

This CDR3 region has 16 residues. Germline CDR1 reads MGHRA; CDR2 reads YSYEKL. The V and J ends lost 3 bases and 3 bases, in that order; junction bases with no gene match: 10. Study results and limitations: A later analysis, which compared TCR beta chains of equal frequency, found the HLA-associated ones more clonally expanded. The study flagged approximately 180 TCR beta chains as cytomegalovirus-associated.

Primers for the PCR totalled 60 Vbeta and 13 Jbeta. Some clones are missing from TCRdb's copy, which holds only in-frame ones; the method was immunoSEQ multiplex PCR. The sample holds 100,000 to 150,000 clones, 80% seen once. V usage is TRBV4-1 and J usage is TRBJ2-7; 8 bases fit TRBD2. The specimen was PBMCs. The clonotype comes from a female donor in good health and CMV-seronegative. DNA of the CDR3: TGCGCCAGCAGCCACCCCCAGCGGGAGTTGGACTACGAGCAGTACTTC. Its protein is CASSHPQRELDYEQYF.